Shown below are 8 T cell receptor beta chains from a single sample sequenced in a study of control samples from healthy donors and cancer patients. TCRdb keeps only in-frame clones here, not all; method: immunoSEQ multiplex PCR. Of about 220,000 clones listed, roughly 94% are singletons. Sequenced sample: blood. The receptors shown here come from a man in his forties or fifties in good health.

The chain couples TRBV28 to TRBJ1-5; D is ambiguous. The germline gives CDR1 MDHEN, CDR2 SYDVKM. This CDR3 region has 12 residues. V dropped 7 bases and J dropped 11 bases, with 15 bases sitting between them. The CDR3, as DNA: TGTGCCAGCACCGATCCAGTGTTGTCCCAGCATTTT. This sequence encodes CASTDPVLSQHF.

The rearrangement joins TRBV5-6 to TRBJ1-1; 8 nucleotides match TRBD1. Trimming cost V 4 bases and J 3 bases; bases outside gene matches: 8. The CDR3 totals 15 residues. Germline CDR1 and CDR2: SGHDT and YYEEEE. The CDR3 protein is CASSGRGLGDTEAFF. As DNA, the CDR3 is TGTGCCAGCAGCGGCAGGGGGCTGGGGGACACTGAAGCTTTCTTT. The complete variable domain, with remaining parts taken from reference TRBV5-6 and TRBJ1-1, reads DAGVTQSPTHLIKTRGQQVTLRCSPKSGHDTVSWYQQALGQGPQFIFQYYEEEERQRGNFPDRFSGHQFPNYSSELNVNALLLGDSALYLCASSGRGLGDTEAFFGQGTRLTVV.

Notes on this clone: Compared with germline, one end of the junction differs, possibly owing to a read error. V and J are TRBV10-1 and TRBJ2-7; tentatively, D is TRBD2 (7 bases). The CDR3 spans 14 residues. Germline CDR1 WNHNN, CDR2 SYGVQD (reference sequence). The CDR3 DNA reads TGCGCCAGCAGCCCCTGGGGGGGCTCCGACGAGCAGTACTTC. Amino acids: CASSPWGGSDEQYF.

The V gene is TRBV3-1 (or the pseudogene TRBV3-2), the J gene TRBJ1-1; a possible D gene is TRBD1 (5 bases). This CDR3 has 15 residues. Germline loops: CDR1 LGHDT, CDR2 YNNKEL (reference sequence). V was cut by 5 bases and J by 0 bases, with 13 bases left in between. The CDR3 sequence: CASSWAGTVNTEAFF. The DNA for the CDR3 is TGTGCCAGCAGCTGGGCCGGGACGGTGAACACTGAAGCTTTCTTT.

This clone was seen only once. CDR3 DNA sequence: TGCAGTGCTAGTATTCGGGTGGGGGCCCTTAGCAATCAGCCCCAGCATTTT. Amino acids: CSASIRVGALSNQPQHF. V gene TRBV20-1 combines with J gene TRBJ1-5; maybe TRBD1 (6 bases). CDR1 and CDR2 from the germline V gene are DFQATT and SNEGSKA (reference sequence). The ends were cut back, 3 bases at V and 0 bases at J, with 18 bases in the middle. CDR3 length: 17 residues.

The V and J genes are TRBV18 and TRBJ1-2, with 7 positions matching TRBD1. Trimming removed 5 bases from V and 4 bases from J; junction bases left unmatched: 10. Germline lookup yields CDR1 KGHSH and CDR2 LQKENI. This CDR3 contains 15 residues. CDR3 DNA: TGTGCCAGCTCAACAGGGGAGTCAACCTCCTATGGCTACACCTTC. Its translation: CASSTGESTSYGYTF.

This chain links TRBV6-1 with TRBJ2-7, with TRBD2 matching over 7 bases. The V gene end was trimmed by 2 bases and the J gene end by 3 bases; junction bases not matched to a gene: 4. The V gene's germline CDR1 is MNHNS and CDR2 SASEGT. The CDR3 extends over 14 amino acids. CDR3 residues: CASSELPSGYEQYF. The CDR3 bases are TGTGCCAGCAGTGAACTACCTAGCGGCTACGAGCAGTACTTC.

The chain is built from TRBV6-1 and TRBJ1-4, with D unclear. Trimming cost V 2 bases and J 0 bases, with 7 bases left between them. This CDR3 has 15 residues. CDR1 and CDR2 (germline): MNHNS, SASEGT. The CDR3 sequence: CASSESIATNEKLFF. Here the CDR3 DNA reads TGTGCCAGCAGTGAAAGTATTGCAACTAATGAAAAACTGTTTTTT.